A selection of T cell receptor beta chains follows, all from one sample in a study of T cell responses to AZD1222 COVID-19 vaccine. Generated by immunoSEQ multiplex PCR, the TCRdb table keeps only in-frame clones and is missing some. The table lists about 97,000 clones, about 89% of them singletons, with just under 7.5% in the top ten. The sample was peripheral blood, taken on day 0 of AZD1222 vaccination. These receptor sequences come from an adult in good health. Both conserved end residues are part of each CDR3. The D gene is left open where the match is weak. Expanded clones get a size class; other rows say once, few or many, or leave the size out.

CDR3aa: CASPKVWYGYTF
CDR3nt: TGTGCCAGCCCCAAGGTATGGTATGGCTACACCTTC
d_gene: .
abundance: .
j_gene: TRBJ1-2
v_gene: TRBV7-4

CDR3aa: CASSLDRNYEQYF
CDR3nt: TGCGCCAGCAGCTTGGACAGAAACTACGAGCAGTACTTC
d_gene: .
abundance: few
j_gene: TRBJ2-7
v_gene: TRBV5-1

CDR3aa: CASSRGLANTGELFF
CDR3nt: TGCGCCAGCAGCCGGGGACTAGCAAACACCGGGGAGCTGTTTTTT
d_gene: TRBD2
abundance: .
j_gene: TRBJ2-2
v_gene: TRBV4-3

CDR3aa: CATSREIRADGYTF
CDR3nt: TGTGCCACCAGCAGAGAAATCAGGGCGGATGGCTACACCTTC
d_gene: .
abundance: .
j_gene: TRBJ1-2
v_gene: TRBV15

CDR3aa: CSAETGADYEQYF
CDR3nt: TGCAGCGCCGAGACAGGGGCCGACTACGAGCAGTACTTC
d_gene: TRBD1
abundance: .
j_gene: TRBJ2-7
v_gene: TRBV29-1

CDR3aa: CASSQVGRTEQYF
CDR3nt: TGTGCCAGCAGCCAAGTAGGCAGGACCGAGCAGTACTTC
d_gene: .
abundance: .
j_gene: TRBJ2-7
v_gene: TRBV3-1/TRBV3-2

CDR3aa: CASSPSSRTRYEQYF
CDR3nt: TGTGCCAGCAGCCCGAGTTCCAGGACACGCTACGAGCAGTACTTC
d_gene: .
abundance: .
j_gene: TRBJ2-7
v_gene: TRBV27

CDR3aa: CASRPTLRNEQFF
CDR3nt: TGTGCCAGCAGACCGACCCTCCGAAATGAGCAGTTCTTC
d_gene: .
abundance: .
j_gene: TRBJ2-1
v_gene: TRBV12-3/TRBV12-4

CDR3aa: CASSLLSQGAGSYEQYF
CDR3nt: TGTGCCAGCAGCTTGCTGTCCCAGGGGGCGGGGTCCTACGAGCAGTACTTC
d_gene: TRBD1
abundance: .
j_gene: TRBJ2-7
v_gene: TRBV5-6

CDR3aa: CASSDGGGPGDEQFF
CDR3nt: TGTGCCAGCAGTGACGGGGGAGGGCCCGGGGATGAGCAGTTCTTC
d_gene: TRBD2
abundance: .
j_gene: TRBJ2-1
v_gene: TRBV2

CDR3aa: CASSLVADTDTQYF
CDR3nt: TGTGCCAGCAGCTTAGTTGCGGACACAGATACGCAGTATTTT
d_gene: .
abundance: .
j_gene: TRBJ2-3
v_gene: TRBV7-8

CDR3aa: CASSADRGGEETQYF
CDR3nt: TGTGCCAGCAGTGCCGACAGGGGAGGGGAAGAGACCCAGTACTTC
d_gene: .
abundance: .
j_gene: TRBJ2-5
v_gene: TRBV6-2/TRBV6-3

CDR3aa: CASSFGRGHAYEQYF
CDR3nt: TGTGCCAGCAGCTTCGGGCGGGGACATGCCTACGAGCAGTACTTC
d_gene: .
abundance: .
j_gene: TRBJ2-7
v_gene: TRBV11-1

CDR3aa: CASSPDWVETYGYTF
CDR3nt: TGTGCCAGTAGCCCCGACTGGGTGGAGACCTATGGCTACACCTTC
d_gene: .
abundance: .
j_gene: TRBJ1-2
v_gene: TRBV19

CDR3aa: CATSREGQVLEQYF
CDR3nt: TGTGCCACCAGCAGAGAGGGACAGGTCCTCGAGCAGTACTTC
d_gene: TRBD1
abundance: .
j_gene: TRBJ2-7
v_gene: TRBV15

CDR3aa: CATRQGRLDNEQFF
CDR3nt: TGTGCCACCCGACAGGGGAGATTGGACAATGAGCAGTTCTTC
d_gene: TRBD1
abundance: .
j_gene: TRBJ2-1
v_gene: TRBV15

CDR3aa: CASSRDGYEQYF
CDR3nt: TGTGCCAGCAGTCGGGACGGCTACGAGCAGTACTTC
d_gene: .
abundance: .
j_gene: TRBJ2-7
v_gene: TRBV6-2/TRBV6-3

CDR3aa: CATSTRQGENTEAFF
CDR3nt: TGTGCCACCAGCACCAGACAGGGGGAGAACACTGAAGCTTTCTTT
d_gene: TRBD1
abundance: .
j_gene: TRBJ1-1
v_gene: TRBV15

CDR3aa: CASSILTGEGYGYTF
CDR3nt: TGTGCCAGCAGCATTCTGACAGGGGAGGGCTATGGCTACACCTTC
d_gene: TRBD1
abundance: .
j_gene: TRBJ1-2
v_gene: TRBV9

CDR3aa: CASSPPGQGLGSPLHF
CDR3nt: TGTGCCAGCAGCCCACCGGGACAGGGCTTGGGTTCACCCCTCCACTTT
d_gene: TRBD1
abundance: few
j_gene: TRBJ1-6
v_gene: TRBV7-8

CDR3aa: CASSQGSPHSYEQYF
CDR3nt: TGTGCCAGCAGCCAGGGGAGTCCCCACTCCTACGAGCAGTACTTC
d_gene: .
abundance: .
j_gene: TRBJ2-7
v_gene: TRBV7-6

CDR3aa: CASSFPGRSYNSPLHF
CDR3nt: TGTGCCAGCAGCTTTCCTGGGAGATCCTATAATTCACCCCTCCACTTT
d_gene: .
abundance: .
j_gene: TRBJ1-6
v_gene: TRBV7-9

CDR3aa: CASGPGPGNTEAFF
CDR3nt: TGCGCCAGCGGACCTGGACCCGGGAACACTGAAGCTTTCTTT
d_gene: .
abundance: .
j_gene: TRBJ1-1
v_gene: TRBV5-1

CDR3aa: CASSVAGGNQPQHF
CDR3nt: TGTGCCAGCAGCGTAGCTGGGGGCAATCAGCCCCAGCATTTT
d_gene: .
abundance: .
j_gene: TRBJ1-5
v_gene: TRBV9

CDR3aa: CASSSQRGVPGELFF
CDR3nt: TGTGCCAGCAGTTCTCAGCGGGGCGTACCCGGGGAGCTGTTTTTT
d_gene: TRBD2
abundance: .
j_gene: TRBJ2-2
v_gene: TRBV6-5